What follows are 8 T cell receptor beta chains derived from one specimen sequenced in a study of T cells after yellow fever vaccination. TCRdb reprocessed the 5' RACE reads with MiXCR, giving one entry per CDR3 protein. The sample records around 250,000 distinct CDR3 sequences, about 7% being singletons. The specimen was CD4+ T cells sorted from PBMCs, collected 15 days after the yellow fever booster vaccination. The source of these receptors is a man aged 25-45 years who received the YFV17D yellow fever vaccine.

In its sample, this clonotype was seen a few times. The rearrangement uses TRBV5-1 and TRBJ1-3, with D possibly being TRBD1 (5 bases). Germline assignment: CDR1 SGHRS and CDR2 YFSETQ. This CDR3 spans 16 amino acids. Trimming stripped 5 bases from V and 4 bases from J, with 19 bases between. CDR3 coding DNA: TGCGCCAGCAGTCCAGGGCCGTCAACCGGCGGAAACACCATATATTTT. Its translation is CASSPGPSTGGNTIYF.

The gene calls are TRBV29-1 and TRBJ1-2; D is unclear. Germline assignment: CDR1 SQVTM and CDR2 ANQGSEA. This CDR3 is 12 amino acids long. Trimming pared 4 bases from V and 7 bases from J, leaving 13 bases between. Here the CDR3 DNA reads TGCAGCGTTGGCCCAGAGATACGTGGCTACACCTTC. Encoded protein: CSVGPEIRGYTF.

J is TRBJ2-5 and V is TRBV4-2; D is perhaps TRBD2 (6 bases). V lost 1 base to trimming and J lost 2 bases, with 8 bases between them. CDR1 LGHNA and CDR2 YNFKEQ come from the germline V gene. This CDR3 spans 14 amino acids. CDR3 amino acids: CASSQVSGQETQYF. In nucleotides, the CDR3 is TGTGCCAGCAGCCAAGTTAGCGGACAAGAGACCCAGTACTTC.

The V gene is TRBV7-2, the J gene TRBJ2-7, with TRBD2 as a possible D gene (6 bases). This CDR3 is built from 15 residues. V lost 1 base to trimming and J lost 6 bases, with 16 bases between them. Germline CDR1 and CDR2: SGHTA and FQGNSA. CDR3 sequence reads: CASSLDGTAPSEQYF. In DNA, the CDR3 is TGTGCCAGCAGCTTAGATGGGACTGCACCCTCCGAGCAGTACTTC.

This clonotype has only a few counts. This chain joins TRBV9 and TRBJ2-1; 8 bases agree with TRBD2. Germline-derived CDR1 and CDR2 are SGDLS and YYNGEE. Unmatched junction bases numbered 9, after V lost 0 bases and J lost 7 bases. CDR3 length: 16 residues. DNA of the CDR3: TGTGCCAGCAGCGTAGCCGGGACTAGAATGTGGAATGAGCAGTTCTTC. Translation gives CASSVAGTRMWNEQFF.

The chain combines TRBV18 with TRBJ1-1, with D maybe TRBD1 (6 bases). The CDR3 sequence is 16 residues long. Germline assignment: CDR1 KGHSH and CDR2 LQKENI. Trimming removed 2 bases from V and 0 bases from J, with 13 bases in between. The CDR3 loop reads CASSPEADRMNTEAFF. For the CDR3, the DNA is TGTGCCAGCTCACCAGAAGCGGACAGAATGAACACTGAAGCTTTCTTT.

This clonotype occurred many times. The chain combines TRBV5-1 with TRBJ2-5, with unresolved D. The CDR3 runs 13 residues. Germline V gene sequence: CDR1 SGHRS, CDR2 YFSETQ. V lost 1 base and J lost 5, with 9 bases in between. The CDR3, as DNA: TGCGCCAGCAGCTTGAGGATCGAGGAGACCCAGTACTTC. Residues: CASSLRIEETQYF. The whole variable domain, filled in from reference TRBV5-1 and TRBJ2-5, reads KAGVTQTPRYLIKTRGQQVTLSCSPISGHRSVSWYQQTPGQGLQFLFEYFSETQRNKGNFPGRFSGRQFSNSRSEMNVSTLELGDSALYLCASSLRIEETQYFGPGTRLLVL.

This clonotype was seen ten or more times. The V and J genes are TRBV7-3 and TRBJ2-5, with D tentatively TRBD2 (5 bases). Trimming shortened V by 4 bases and J by 8 bases, and 14 bases separated the two germline ends. Germline-derived CDR1 and CDR2 are SGHTA and FQGTGA. This CDR3 is 13 amino acids long. As DNA, the CDR3 is TGTGCCAGCAGCTCCTCCCCCAGCGGTACCCAGTACTTC. Its translation: CASSSSPSGTQYF. Complete variable domain (other parts from reference TRBV7-3 and TRBJ2-5): GAGVSQTPSNKVTEKGKYVELRCDPISGHTALYWYRQSLGQGPEFLIYFQGTGAADDSGLPNDRFFAVRPEGSVSTLKIQRTERGDSAVYLCASSSSPSGTQYFGPGTRLLVL.